A single sample gave rise to the 17 T cell receptor beta chains below, sequenced in a study of identical twins. TCRdb processed the 5' RACE reads anew with MiXCR; each CDR3 protein has one entry. The sample holds about 720,000 distinct CDR3 sequences, roughly 18% seen once. A further study also used this sample, focusing on T cells expressing NK-cell markers.

The sequencing sample was made of PBMCs. These receptors all stem from a woman aged 18-30 years in good health.

A few counts support this clonotype. The chain combines TRBV24-1 with TRBJ2-5; weak D call: TRBD2 (6 bases). V lost 5 bases to trimming and J lost 5 bases, with 17 bases between them. The CDR3 extends over 15 amino acids. Per the germline V gene, CDR1 is KGHDR and CDR2 is SFDVKD. In DNA, the CDR3 is TGTGCCACCAGTGCGGTAGGGACCGCGGGGGAGACCCAGTACTTC. It codes for CATSAVGTAGETQYF.

The chain recombines TRBV15 with TRBJ1-5; a weak D match, TRBD1 (5 bases). The germline gives CDR1 LNHNV, CDR2 YYDKDF (reference sequence). The V end lost 4 bases, the J end lost 4 bases, and 8 bases lay between the germline ends. The CDR3 length is 13 residues. The CDR3 spells CATSTGGNQPQHF. CDR3 nucleotide sequence: TGTGCCACCAGCACTGGGGGGAATCAGCCCCAGCATTTT.

The chain couples TRBV10-3 to TRBJ2-2; no clear D. The CDR3 loop spans 14 amino acids. The germline V and J ends were trimmed by 4 bases and 0 bases, with 6 bases remaining between them. CDR1 and CDR2 (germline): ENHRY, SYGVKD. The CDR3 loop reads CAISGVPNTGELFF. The CDR3 DNA follows: TGTGCCATCAGTGGGGTACCGAACACCGGGGAGCTGTTTTTT.

V usage is TRBV5-1 and J usage is TRBJ2-5; 7 nucleotides align to TRBD2. Germline V gives CDR1 SGHRS, CDR2 YFSETQ. Unmatched junction bases numbered 8, after V lost 0 bases and J lost 3 bases. This CDR3 is 16 amino acids long. CDR3 region: CASSLGGGRQKETQYF. Here the CDR3 DNA reads TGCGCCAGCAGCTTGGGGGGGGGACGACAGAAAGAGACCCAGTACTTC.

This clonotype was observed at least ten times. The chain links TRBV20-1 to TRBJ2-1; 10 bases are a match to TRBD2. Germline V gives CDR1 DFQATT, CDR2 SNEGSKA (reference sequence). J gave up 10 bases and V 2 bases, and 5 bases lay outside the gene matches. There are 13 residues in the CDR3. The CDR3: CSARRPGLAEQFF. CDR3 nucleotides: TGCAGTGCTAGACGACCGGGACTAGCGGAGCAGTTCTTC.

The chain couples TRBV12-3 or TRBV12-4 to TRBJ1-6; the match to TRBD1 covers 7 bases. This CDR3 contains 16 residues. J gave up 11 bases and V 5 bases, and 15 bases lay outside the gene matches. The CDR3 loop is CASSPTLAGGRTPLHF. For the CDR3, the DNA is TGTGCCAGCAGTCCCACCCTGGCAGGGGGTAGAACACCCCTCCACTTT.

The chain recombines TRBV20-1 with TRBJ2-5, with D perhaps TRBD2 (5 bases). In germline, CDR1 is DFQATT, CDR2 SNEGSKA (reference sequence). This CDR3 is 15 amino acids long. As DNA, the CDR3 is TGCTTTGCTAGAGATCCGAGCGGCTCGAAAGAGACCCAGTACTTC. Encoded protein: CFARDPSGSKETQYF.

This clonotype was counted many times. The V and J genes are TRBV20-1 and TRBJ2-5; TRBD2 agrees at 9 bases. J was trimmed by 5 bases and V by 6 bases; bases with no gene match: 13. The CDR3 consists of 15 residues. Germline V CDR1 and CDR2: DFQATT, SNEGSKA (reference sequence). The DNA for the CDR3 is TGCAGTGCCAACCTCGGCGGGAGGGCCCGTGAGACCCAGTACTTC. Amino acid sequence: CSANLGGRARETQYF.

The V gene is TRBV9, the J gene TRBJ2-7; the match to TRBD1 covers 8 bases. The CDR3 is made up of 14 amino acids. V shed 4 bases and J 6 bases; nucleotides not matched to a gene: 9. The germline V gene encodes CDR1 SGDLS and CDR2 YYNGEE. The chain's CDR3 is CASSIADRVGEQYF. For the CDR3, the DNA is TGTGCCAGCAGCATAGCGGACAGGGTAGGCGAGCAGTACTTC.

This clonotype was seen more than once but under ten times. The chain couples TRBV6-1 to TRBJ1-2; 7 nucleotides line up with TRBD1. The CDR3 runs 15 residues. Germline assignment: CDR1 MNHNS and CDR2 SASEGT. V lost 5 bases and J lost 6; bases outside the gene matches: 12. The CDR3 nucleotides read TGTGCCAGCAGTCCGCCTTTAGACAGGGCGGATGGCTACACCTTC. Translation gives CASSPPLDRADGYTF.

This clonotype was picked up a small number of times. In nucleotides, the CDR3 is TGTGCCACCAGCAGTGGGGGTGGGGGCAATCAGCCCCAGCATTTT. Translated: CATSSGGGGNQPQHF. The chain recombines TRBV15 with TRBJ1-5; maybe TRBD1 (5 bases). Per the germline V gene, CDR1 is LNHNV and CDR2 is YYDKDF (reference sequence). Between the trimmed V and J ends, which lost 3 bases and 2 bases, there was a span of 11 bases. This CDR3 has 15 residues.

This clonotype was observed once. This chain joins TRBV20-1 and TRBJ1-2; D may be TRBD1 (6 bases). V was clipped by 4 bases and J by 4 bases, with 10 bases between them. This CDR3 comprises 12 residues. The germline gives CDR1 DFQATT, CDR2 SNEGSKA (reference sequence). Here the CDR3 DNA reads TGCAGTGCTACAGGGGACTTCTATGGCTACACCTTC. This sequence encodes CSATGDFYGYTF.

This sequence joins TRBV5-1 and TRBJ1-1; no definite D call. Germline V gene lookup returns CDR1 SGHRS and CDR2 YFSETQ. Trimming stripped 0 bases from V and 10 bases from J, with 13 bases between. This CDR3 is 13 amino acids long. In DNA, the CDR3 is TGCGCCAGCAGCTTGGTAGGTACCGACCCAGCTTTCTTT. Translated, it gives CASSLVGTDPAFF. Combining the CDR3 with reference TRBV5-1 and TRBJ1-1 gives the whole variable domain KAGVTQTPRYLIKTRGQQVTLSCSPISGHRSVSWYQQTPGQGLQFLFEYFSETQRNKGNFPGRFSGRQFSNSRSEMNVSTLELGDSALYLCASSLVGTDPAFFGQGTRLTVV.

This clonotype was detected a few times. This chain uses TRBV12-3 or TRBV12-4 with TRBJ2-3, with 15 bases identical to TRBD2. The CDR3 covers 14 residues. Unmatched junction bases numbered 4, after V lost 6 bases and J lost 9 bases. CDR3 residues: CASRIGTSGRTQYF. CDR3 sequence (DNA): TGTGCCAGCAGGATCGGGACTAGCGGGAGGACGCAGTATTTT.

The chain is built from TRBV5-1 and TRBJ1-6; the D gene is possibly TRBD1 (6 bases). V gave up 0 bases and J gave up 12 bases, with 10 bases separating them. The CDR3 has 13 residues. Germline CDR1 is SGHRS and CDR2 is YFSETQ. The CDR3: CASSLEGVIPLHF. For the CDR3, the DNA is TGCGCCAGCAGCTTGGAGGGGGTGATACCCCTCCACTTT.

The J gene is TRBJ1-2, the V gene TRBV6-5, with D tentatively TRBD1 (5 bases). This CDR3 is built from 15 residues. CDR1 and CDR2 (germline): MNHEY, SVGAGI. Trimming shortened V by 2 bases and J by 4 bases, and 14 bases separated the two germline ends. The CDR3 nucleotides read TGTGCCAGCAGTTACGCCCGGGAGGGGTTCTATGGCTACACCTTC. Protein sequence: CASSYAREGFYGYTF.

The chain uses TRBV11-2 and TRBJ1-3; weak D call: TRBD1 (5 bases). The CDR3 extends over 18 amino acids. The germline gives CDR1 SGHAT, CDR2 FQNNGV. Deletions cut 4 bases from V and 0 bases from J, with 19 bases between. CDR3 region: CASSSQRGYGTSGNTIYF. The DNA for the CDR3 is TGTGCCAGCAGCTCGCAGAGGGGCTATGGTACCTCTGGAAACACCATATATTTT.